The 10 T cell receptor beta chains reported below all come from one sample, sequenced in a study of Ad26.COV2.S vaccination and SARS-CoV-2 variants. Profiling relied on immunoSEQ multiplex PCR, and the TCRdb table lists in-frame clones only, not all of them. In the table there are 400,000 to 450,000 clones, 92% of which are singletons. Regarding treatment: around 19 received Ad26.COV2.S at low or high dose, single or two shots; about five received placebo; per-sample allocation not given. Collection of the samples took place on day 63 after the first injection of vaccine or placebo. Sample: peripheral blood, taken in a trial of Ad26.COV2.S vaccine versus placebo. The receptors stem from a person between 18 and 65 years old who received the Ad26.COV2.S COVID-19 vaccine or a placebo.

This chain joins TRBV5-1 and TRBJ2-7; D may be TRBD1 or TRBD2 (7 bases each). The V gene lost 4 bases and the J gene lost 2 bases, with 16 bases spanning the gap. Germline CDR1 is SGHRS and CDR2 is YFSETQ. The CDR3 is 15 amino acids. The CDR3 spells CASSHQGGNPYEQYF. In nucleotides, the CDR3 is TGCGCCAGCAGCCACCAGGGGGGGAACCCCTACGAGCAGTACTTC.

The chain employs TRBV15 and TRBJ2-7; weak D call: TRBD2 (6 bases). The germline V and J ends were trimmed by 5 bases and 10 bases, with 12 bases remaining between them. Germline V gives CDR1 LNHNV, CDR2 YYDKDF (reference sequence). The CDR3 covers 11 residues. CDR3 in amino acids: CATSAGGIQYF. The DNA of the CDR3 is TGTGCCACCAGCGCTGGGGGGATTCAGTACTTC.

Here the CDR3 DNA reads TGCGCCAGCAGCCAAGTAAGCACAGGAACCTACGAGCAGTACTTC. Its translation is CASSQVSTGTYEQYF. This sequence joins TRBV4-3 and TRBJ2-7; TRBD1 might be the D (5 bases). Trimming shortened V by 1 base and J by 2 bases, and 12 bases separated the two germline ends. This CDR3 region has 15 residues. Germline V gives CDR1 LGHNA, CDR2 YSLEER.

This chain uses TRBV11-2 with TRBJ1-1; D not resolved. The V gene's germline CDR1 is SGHAT and CDR2 FQNNGV. CDR3 length: 14 amino acids. Trimming took 0 bases from V and 5 from J, leaving 10 bases between them. The CDR3: CASSLDPGGTEAFF. Written as DNA, the CDR3 is TGTGCCAGCAGCTTAGACCCCGGAGGAACTGAAGCTTTCTTT.

CDR3: CSAKVQREQYF. The CDR3 nucleotides are TGCAGTGCTAAGGTCCAGCGGGAGCAGTACTTC. The chain uses TRBV20-1 and TRBJ2-7; maybe TRBD2 (5 bases). Germline CDR1 DFQATT, CDR2 SNEGSKA (reference sequence). CDR3 size: 11 residues. Trimming removed 4 bases from V and 7 bases from J, with 11 bases in between.

The genes are TRBV30 and TRBJ2-7, with 11 bases matching TRBD1. The germline gives CDR1 GTSNPN, CDR2 SVGIG (reference sequence). The CDR3 is 15 residues long. The trim removed 5 bases at V and 3 bases at J, leaving 9 bases unmatched. CDR3 region: CAWGQGAKGIYEQYF. The CDR3 bases are TGTGCCTGGGGACAGGGGGCAAAGGGTATCTACGAGCAGTACTTC.

On this clone itself: The sample carries other DNA sequences with the same CDR3. The chain has TRBV18 and TRBJ2-3; 7 bases agree with TRBD1. CDR1 is KGHSH, CDR2 LQKENI, per germline. This CDR3 comprises 15 residues. The junction had 7 bases not matched to a gene; V was cut back by 6 bases and J by 1 base. CDR3 DNA sequence: TGTGCCAGCTCCCCCAGGACAGGCCGCACAGATACGCAGTATTTT. Amino acid sequence: CASSPRTGRTDTQYF.

J is TRBJ2-1 and V is TRBV10-1; D is possibly TRBD1 or TRBD2 (5 bases each). The CDR3 is 14 amino acids. Trimming shortened V by 0 bases and J by 5 bases, and 8 bases separated the two germline ends. Germline V gives CDR1 WNHNN, CDR2 SYGVQD (reference sequence). The CDR3 sequence: CASSESGPNNEQFF. As DNA, the CDR3 is TGCGCCAGCAGTGAGTCGGGACCAAACAATGAGCAGTTCTTC.

The rearrangement uses TRBV21-1 and TRBJ2-2; the table's D call, TRBD1, was not checked against the DNA. TRBV21-1 is a pseudogene segment. The CDR3 contains 20 residues. The CDR3 bases are TGTGCCAGCAGGCCCAAAACGCCAACGGGACAGGAAGGAGGCACCGGGGAGCTGTTTTTT. Its translation: CASRPKTPTGQEGGTGELFF.

The chain carries TRBV4-3 and TRBJ2-7; no definite D call. This CDR3 is 15 amino acids long. V lost 0 bases and J 1 base, leaving 10 bases between the germline ends. CDR1 is LGHNA, CDR2 YSLEER, per germline. CDR3 in amino acids: CASSQDWMSSYEQYF. CDR3 nucleotides: TGCGCCAGCAGCCAAGACTGGATGTCGTCCTACGAGCAGTACTTC.